This T cell receptor beta chain was documented in a study of control samples from healthy donors and cancer patients. With V trimmed by 4 bases and J by 0 bases, 8 bases remained unmatched. Germline lookup yields CDR1 SQVTM and CDR2 ANQGSEA. This CDR3 has 17 amino acids. Some clones are missing from TCRdb's copy, which holds only in-frame ones; the method was immunoSEQ multiplex PCR. The table has approximately 65,000 clones, 89% seen once. This receptor was taken from a man aged 55-75 years with lung cancer. The specimen sequenced was PBMCs. This chain connects TRBV29-1 to TRBJ2-2; the match to TRBD1 covers 10 bases. The CDR3: CSVVSGTGDPNTGELFF. The CDR3 DNA reads as TGCAGCGTTGTGTCCGGGACAGGGGATCCGAACACCGGGGAGCTGTTTTTT.